These 26 T cell receptor beta chains were sequenced from one sample in a study of metastatic and nonmetastatic thyroid tumors (dated by TCRdb to about 2020). Library preparation was by PCR. Sequenced on an Illumina HiSeq 4000. The public reads were reanalyzed by TCRdb: fastp trimming at Q25, MiXCR alignment, in-frame beta chains only. This sample lists some 5,700 clones; roughly 25% were detected once. Clones ranked in the top ten supply roughly 11% of the sample. No treatment had been received by any patient before thyroid surgery. The material sequenced was adjacent normal tissue. The receptor set was obtained from a male donor with papillary thyroid cancer or a benign thyroid nodule (not recorded which). Some clones in this sample may be carry-over from other donors' samples.

The chain employs TRBV4-2 and TRBJ2-7; D unclear. V lost 5 bases to trimming and J lost 2 bases, with 16 bases between them. Per germline, CDR1 LGHNA and CDR2 YNFKEQ. The length of the CDR3 is 15 residues. In DNA form, the CDR3 reads TGTGCCAGCAGCAGCATCAGGAGAGGTCCCTACGAGCAGTACTTC. It yields the protein CASSSIRRGPYEQYF.

V is TRBV30 and J is TRBJ2-7; D unclear. CDR1 is GTSNPN, CDR2 SVGIG, per germline (reference sequence). The ends were cut back, 1 base at V and 0 bases at J, with 1 base in the middle. The CDR3 is made up of 11 amino acids. CDR3 sequence: CAWSDSYEQYF. DNA of the CDR3: TGTGCCTGGAGTGACTCCTACGAGCAGTACTTC.

The rearrangement joins TRBV2 to TRBJ2-5, with 9 bases matching TRBD2. Germline lookup yields CDR1 SNHLY and CDR2 FYNNEI. After removal of 7 bases from V and 4 bases from J, the junction contained 13 bases not matched to a gene. The CDR3 loop spans 16 amino acids. The CDR3 loop is CASIPDSGGGRETQYF. CDR3 coding DNA: TGTGCCAGCATTCCCGATAGCGGGGGAGGGAGAGAGACCCAGTACTTC. Full variable domain (remainder filled in from reference TRBV2 and TRBJ2-5): EPEVTQTPSHQVTQMGQEVILRCVPISNHLYFYWYRQILGQKVEFLVSFYNNEISEKSEIFDDQFSVERPDGSNFTLKIRSTKLEDSAMYFCASIPDSGGGRETQYFGPGTRLLVL.

This clone showed up many times. Additional DNA sequences in this sample encode the identical CDR3. The genes are TRBV2 and TRBJ2-3, with TRBD2 as a possible D gene (6 bases). The germline CDR1 and CDR2 sequences are SNHLY and FYNNEI. The CDR3 has 15 residues. V gave up 6 bases and J gave up 0 bases, with 13 bases separating them. This chain's CDR3 is CASSLLASSTDTQYF. The CDR3, as DNA: TGTGCCAGCAGCCTACTAGCTAGTAGCACAGATACGCAGTATTTT.

This clone was picked up a small number of times. The chain combines TRBV5-1 with TRBJ2-3, with 7 bases lining up with TRBD2. This CDR3 is built from 13 residues. V trimming: 10 bases; J trimming: 4 bases; junction bases outside the gene matches: 9. Germline V CDR1 and CDR2: SGHRS, YFSETQ. Written as DNA, the CDR3 is TGCGCCTGCAAGGGGAGGGTGCCAGATACGCAGTATTTT. It translates to CACKGRVPDTQYF.

This clone is categorized as large. This rearrangement joins TRBV20-1 to TRBJ2-1, with D unclear. CDR3 size: 12 residues. V lost 5 bases and J lost 7, with 12 bases in between. CDR1 and CDR2 (germline): DFQATT, SNEGSKA (reference sequence). CDR3 protein: CSAWVEINEQFF. CDR3 nucleotides: TGCAGTGCTTGGGTGGAGATAAATGAGCAGTTCTTC.

V gene TRBV20-1 combines with J gene TRBJ2-2, with 8 nucleotides matching TRBD1. Germline CDR1 is DFQATT and CDR2 is SNEGSKA (reference sequence). The CDR3 has 12 residues. With V trimmed by 6 bases and J by 8 bases, 5 bases remained unmatched. Written as DNA, the CDR3 is TGCAGTGCAAAGACAGGGGATGGGGAGCTGTTTTTT. This encodes CSAKTGDGELFF.

In its sample, this clone ranks as medium-sized. The chain joins TRBV9 to TRBJ2-7; D might be TRBD2 (6 bases). From germline, CDR1 is SGDLS and CDR2 YYNGEE. V was shortened by 5 bases and J by 2 bases, with 11 bases between the two germline ends. The CDR3 loop spans 13 amino acids. CDR3 residues: CASSPGGTYEQYF. CDR3 bases: TGTGCCAGCAGTCCCGGGGGAACCTACGAGCAGTACTTC.

CDR3: CASSPGFGTEAFF. For the CDR3, the DNA is TGTGCCAGCAGCCCTGGGTTCGGTACTGAAGCTTTCTTT. The chain employs TRBV7-9 and TRBJ1-1, with no clear D. The CDR3 runs 13 residues. The V gene lost 5 bases and the J gene lost 5 bases, with 12 bases spanning the gap. Germline V lookup: CDR1 SEHNR, CDR2 FQNEAQ (reference sequence).

This clone is deemed medium-sized (0.01 to 0.1%). The CDR3 protein is CASSEILERSTDTQYF. The CDR3, as DNA: TGTGCCAGCAGTGAAATTCTAGAGAGGAGCACAGATACGCAGTATTTT. The chain uses TRBV6-1 and TRBJ2-3; D call uncertain. Germline values: CDR1 MNHNS, CDR2 SASEGT. V lost 2 bases, J lost 0 bases, and 12 bases lay in between. The CDR3 has 16 residues.

This clone has a handful of counts. The chain has TRBV20-1 and TRBJ1-3, with D perhaps matching TRBD1 (6 bases). The V and J ends lost 5 bases and 0 bases respectively, with 14 bases between them. Germline loops: CDR1 DFQATT, CDR2 SNEGSKA (reference sequence). This CDR3 comprises 15 residues. This chain's CDR3 is CSARGHSISGNTIYF. The DNA of the CDR3 is TGCAGTGCTCGGGGACATTCGATCTCTGGAAACACCATATATTTT.

This clone was seen at least ten times. This chain connects TRBV29-1 to TRBJ1-2, with 9 bases that match TRBD1. The germline V gene encodes CDR1 SQVTM and CDR2 ANQGSEA. Trimming took 4 bases from V and 9 from J; bases not matched to a gene: 12. This CDR3 is built from 14 residues. The CDR3 region has the DNA TGCAGCGTTGTCAGTTTCGGGACAGGGTTTAGCTACACCTTC. Translated: CSVVSFGTGFSYTF.

In this sample, this clone turned up a few times. V usage is TRBV28 and J usage is TRBJ2-1; D is uncertain. CDR1 and CDR2 from the germline V gene are MDHEN and SYDVKM. V was shortened by 3 bases and J by 11 bases, with 11 bases between the two germline ends. This CDR3 is built from 12 residues. The CDR3 loop reads CASSLGFGQQFF. The CDR3, as DNA: TGTGCCAGCAGTTTGGGATTCGGGCAGCAGTTCTTC. The full variable domain, completed using reference TRBV28 and TRBJ2-1, is DVKVTQSSRYLVKRTGEKVFLECVQDMDHENMFWYRQDPGLGLRLIYFSYDVKMKEKGDIPEGYSVSREKKERFSLILESASTNQTSMYLCASSLGFGQQFFGPGTRLTVL.

This clone was detected many times. V gene TRBV11-2 combines with J gene TRBJ1-6; 7 bases fit TRBD1. Germline lookup yields CDR1 SGHAT and CDR2 FQNNGV. The length of the CDR3 is 17 residues. J was trimmed by 7 bases and V by 6 bases; bases with no gene match: 15. Written as DNA, the CDR3 is TGTGCCAGCAGACCCGACAGGGTTTCACTTAAGAATTCACCCCTCCACTTT. Residues: CASRPDRVSLKNSPLHF.

This chain uses TRBV20-1 with TRBJ1-2; 9 bases fit TRBD1. The germline V gene encodes CDR1 DFQATT and CDR2 SNEGSKA (reference sequence). The length of the CDR3 is 17 residues. The V gene end was trimmed by 5 bases and the J gene end by 4 bases; junction bases not matched to a gene: 17. CDR3 sequence: CSAETGTGLGGIYGYTF. The CDR3 region has the DNA TGCAGTGCTGAAACCGGGACAGGGCTAGGGGGTATCTATGGCTACACCTTC.

This clone was counted at least ten times. An end of the junction differs from the germline gene, which may be a read error. This chain connects TRBV7-7 to TRBJ1-1; 9 bases line up with TRBD1. Germline CDR1 is SSHAT and CDR2 is FNYEAQ (reference sequence). The CDR3 is 13 residues long. The chain's CDR3 is CASSLDRGTEAFF. The CDR3, as DNA: TGTGCTAGCAGCTTGGACAGGGGCACTGAAGCTTTCTTT.

This clone rates as large. The chain links TRBV13 to TRBJ2-1; D might be TRBD1 or TRBD2, each matching 5 bases. CDR1 is PRHDT and CDR2 is FYEKMQ in the germline V gene (reference sequence). The CDR3 contains 17 residues. V lost 1 base and J lost 2, with 15 bases in between. CDR3 residues: CASSLDLDGTTYNEQFF. The CDR3 DNA sequence: TGTGCCAGCAGCTTAGATCTCGACGGGACGACCTACAATGAGCAGTTCTTC.

The chain carries TRBV28 and TRBJ2-7; 7 nucleotides match TRBD1. Germline V gene data show CDR1 as MDHEN and CDR2 as SYDVKM. The J segment lost 2 bases and the V segment lost 5 bases, leaving 9 bases of the junction unmatched. This CDR3 has 15 amino acids. CDR3 sequence (DNA): TGTGCCAGCAGTCCGCAAAGGGGACAGCCCTACGAGCAGTACTTC. Amino acid sequence: CASSPQRGQPYEQYF.

The chain links TRBV20-1 to TRBJ1-2; no firm D call. Trimming took 2 bases from V and 6 from J, leaving 16 bases between them. There are 14 residues in the CDR3. Germline V gene data show CDR1 as DFQATT and CDR2 as SNEGSKA (reference sequence). The CDR3 loop is CSARSSSLRHGYTF. The DNA for the CDR3 is TGCAGTGCTAGAAGTTCCTCCCTCAGGCATGGCTACACCTTC.

This clone was detected a few times. The chain has TRBV10-3 and TRBJ2-2; 12 positions agree with TRBD2. With 2 bases clipped from V and 6 bases from J, the junction kept 4 bases outside the gene matches. CDR1 is ENHRY, CDR2 SYGVKD, per germline. This CDR3 comprises 16 residues. Written as DNA, the CDR3 is TGTGCCATCAGTGAGCGGCTAGCGGGGGGGGCCGGGGAGCTGTTTTTT. Its protein product is CAISERLAGGAGELFF.

The genes are TRBV30 and TRBJ2-7; 9 bases line up with TRBD1. With 5 bases clipped from V and 7 bases from J, the junction kept 9 bases outside the gene matches. Germline-derived CDR1 and CDR2 are GTSNPN and SVGIG (reference sequence). The CDR3 has 13 amino acids. The CDR3 is CAWSGTGIWEQYF. The CDR3 DNA reads TGTGCCTGGTCCGGGACAGGGATATGGGAGCAGTACTTC.

Points on this clone: The junction departs from germline at one end; a sequencing error may be responsible. The chain has TRBV20-1 and TRBJ2-7; 8 bases align to TRBD2. CDR1 and CDR2 (germline): DFQATT, SNEGSKA (reference sequence). The CDR3 is 14 amino acids. The CDR3 DNA is TGCAGTGCCAGGACTCTAGCGGGCGCGTACGATCAGTACTTC. Translation: CSARTLAGAYDQYF.

Ten or more counts support this clone. Other nucleotide sequences in the sample specify the same CDR3. The rearrangement links TRBV6-2 or TRBV6-3 to TRBJ2-7; D is perhaps TRBD2 (5 bases). The V end was cut by 7 bases, the J end by 3 bases, with 19 bases between. Germline CDR1 reads MNHEY; CDR2 reads SVGEGT. CDR3 size: 15 residues. This CDR3 reads CASNQAARRDYEQYF. DNA of the CDR3: TGTGCCAGCAATCAAGCCGCAAGACGGGACTACGAGCAGTACTTC.

This clone was counted ten times or more. The V and J genes are TRBV30 and TRBJ1-1; D remains unclear. This CDR3 has 11 residues. Trimming left V 5 bases short and J 7 bases short, with 11 bases between. Per the germline V gene, CDR1 is GTSNPN and CDR2 is SVGIG (reference sequence). The CDR3, as DNA: TGTGCCTGGGGCCAGGAGGGTGAAGCTTTCTTT. This sequence encodes CAWGQEGEAFF.

This clone was seen at least ten times. The V call is TRBV5-1, the J call TRBJ2-7; D remains unclear. Germline CDR1 and CDR2: SGHRS and YFSETQ. The CDR3 contains 13 residues. V lost 0 bases, J lost 2 bases, and 6 bases lay in between. CDR3 sequence (DNA): TGCGCCAGCAGCTTGGAGCCCACCTACGAGCAGTACTTC. It encodes CASSLEPTYEQYF.

This clone was seen at least ten times. This chain joins TRBV2 and TRBJ1-1, with D unclear. This CDR3 has 14 residues. Trimming pared 8 bases from V and 4 bases from J, leaving 17 bases between. Germline V gene sequence: CDR1 SNHLY, CDR2 FYNNEI. The CDR3 reads CASPEAGKRTEAFF. CDR3 coding DNA: TGTGCCAGCCCTGAAGCTGGGAAACGCACTGAAGCTTTCTTT.